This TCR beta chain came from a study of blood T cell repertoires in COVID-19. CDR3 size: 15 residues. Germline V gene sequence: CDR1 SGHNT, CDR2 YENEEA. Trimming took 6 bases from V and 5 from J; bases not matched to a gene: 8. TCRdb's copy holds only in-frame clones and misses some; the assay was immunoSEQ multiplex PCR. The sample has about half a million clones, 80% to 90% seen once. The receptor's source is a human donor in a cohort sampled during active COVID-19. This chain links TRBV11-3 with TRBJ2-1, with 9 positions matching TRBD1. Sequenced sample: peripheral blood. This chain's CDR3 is CASRSGQGKDNEQFF. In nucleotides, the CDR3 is TGTGCCAGCAGATCCGGACAGGGGAAGGACAATGAGCAGTTCTTC.